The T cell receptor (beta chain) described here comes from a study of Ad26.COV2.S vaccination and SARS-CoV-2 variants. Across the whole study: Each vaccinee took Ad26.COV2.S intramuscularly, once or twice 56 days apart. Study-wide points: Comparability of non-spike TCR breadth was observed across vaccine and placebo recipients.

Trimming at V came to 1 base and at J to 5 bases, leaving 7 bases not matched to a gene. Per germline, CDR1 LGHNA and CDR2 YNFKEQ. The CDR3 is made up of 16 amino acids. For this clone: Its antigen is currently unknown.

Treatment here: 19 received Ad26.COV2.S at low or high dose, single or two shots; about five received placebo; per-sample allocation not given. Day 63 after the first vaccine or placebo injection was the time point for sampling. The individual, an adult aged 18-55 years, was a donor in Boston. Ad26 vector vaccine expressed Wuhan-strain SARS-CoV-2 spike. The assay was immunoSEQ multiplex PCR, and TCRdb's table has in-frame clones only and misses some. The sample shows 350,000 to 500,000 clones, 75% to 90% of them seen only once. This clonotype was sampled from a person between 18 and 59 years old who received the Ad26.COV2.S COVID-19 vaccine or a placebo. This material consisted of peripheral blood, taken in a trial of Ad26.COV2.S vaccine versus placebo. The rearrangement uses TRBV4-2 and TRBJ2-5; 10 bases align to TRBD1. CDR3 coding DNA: TGTGCCAGCAGCCAAGGGACAGGGGGGTACGGGGAGACCCAGTACTTC. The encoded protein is CASSQGTGGYGETQYF.